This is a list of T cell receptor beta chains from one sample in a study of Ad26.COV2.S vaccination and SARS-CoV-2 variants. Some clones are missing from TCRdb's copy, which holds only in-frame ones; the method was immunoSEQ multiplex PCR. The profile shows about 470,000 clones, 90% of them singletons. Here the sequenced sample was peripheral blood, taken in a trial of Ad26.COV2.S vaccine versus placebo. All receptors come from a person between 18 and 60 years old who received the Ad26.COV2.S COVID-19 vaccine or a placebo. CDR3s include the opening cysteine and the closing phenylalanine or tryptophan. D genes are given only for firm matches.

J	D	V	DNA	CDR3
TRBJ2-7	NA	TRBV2	TGTGCCAGCCGACAGAGCTCCTACGAGCAGTACTTC	CASRQSSYEQYF
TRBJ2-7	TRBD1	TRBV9	TGTGCCAGCAGCGGACCCGGGACAGGGTATGAAACGCGCTACGAGCAGTACTTC	CASSGPGTGYETRYEQYF
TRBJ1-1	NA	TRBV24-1	TGTGCCACCAGTGACGCCGGGAAAGGGGTAGCTTTCTTT	CATSDAGKGVAFF
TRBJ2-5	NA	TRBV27	TGTGCCAGTCACCGGGGCGGAGCCCAAGAGACCCAGTACTTC	CASHRGGAQETQYF
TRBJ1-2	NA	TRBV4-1	TGCGCCAGCAGCCTCATGCCGGGGGCGGGCGGCTACACCTTC	CASSLMPGAGGYTF
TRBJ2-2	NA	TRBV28	TGTGCCAGCAGTTTAGGTGGTCTATACGCCGGGGAGCTGTTTTTT	CASSLGGLYAGELFF
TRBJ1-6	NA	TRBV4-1	TGCGCCAGCAGCCACGGAGCGAGCTCCTATAATTCACCCCTCCACTTT	CASSHGASSYNSPLHF
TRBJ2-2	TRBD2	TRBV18	TGTGCCAGCTCACCAAACTCGCGGGAGGATGGGTCCGGGGAGCTGTTTTTT	CASSPNSREDGSGELFF
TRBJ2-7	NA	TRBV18	TGTGCCAGCTCACCTCAGGGCCACGAGCAGTACTTC	CASSPQGHEQYF
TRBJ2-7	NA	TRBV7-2	TGTGCCAGCAGCTTAGCCCCAGGGAAACTCTACGAGCAGTACTTC	CASSLAPGKLYEQYF
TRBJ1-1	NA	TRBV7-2	TGTGCCAGCAGCCCCCATAGTTACACTGAAGCTTTCTTT	CASSPHSYTEAFF
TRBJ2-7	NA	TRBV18	TGTGCCAGCTCACCACTAGCAGGGCCTATACAAAAATCCTCCTACGAGCAGTACTTC	CASSPLAGPIQKSSYEQYF
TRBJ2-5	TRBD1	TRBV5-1	TGCGCCAGCAGCTCGACCTCAGGGGGCCGGGAGACCCAGTACTTC	CASSSTSGGRETQYF
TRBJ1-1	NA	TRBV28	TGTGCCAGCAGTTTATTAGGCCCAAATGAAGCTTTCTTT	CASSLLGPNEAFF
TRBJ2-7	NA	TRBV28	TGTGCCAGCAGTTTAGGCGGGCGAGGTTACGAGCAGTACTTC	CASSLGGRGYEQYF
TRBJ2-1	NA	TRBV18	TGTGCCAGCTCACCACGAGCACAGCACAATGAGCAGTTCTTC	CASSPRAQHNEQFF
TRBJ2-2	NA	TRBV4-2	TGTGCCAGCAGCCTATCCCTAGCGAGGTCGACCGGGGAGCTGTTTTTT	CASSLSLARSTGELFF
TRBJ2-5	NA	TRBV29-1	TGCAGCGTTGTTCTCAGACAAGAGACCCAGTACTTC	CSVVLRQETQYF